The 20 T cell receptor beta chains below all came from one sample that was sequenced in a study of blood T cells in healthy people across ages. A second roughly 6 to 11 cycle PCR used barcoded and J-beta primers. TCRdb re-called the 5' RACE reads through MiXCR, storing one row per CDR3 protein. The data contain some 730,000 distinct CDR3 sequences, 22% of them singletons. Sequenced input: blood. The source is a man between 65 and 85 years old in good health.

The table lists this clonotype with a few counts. CDR3 protein: CSARGYRNTEAFF. The CDR3 coding sequence is TGCAGTGCTAGAGGTTACAGAAACACTGAAGCTTTCTTT. The chain has TRBV20-1 and TRBJ1-1; D unclear. Per germline, CDR1 DFQATT and CDR2 SNEGSKA (reference sequence). V gave up 1 base and J gave up 2 bases, with 8 bases separating them. The CDR3 contains 13 residues.

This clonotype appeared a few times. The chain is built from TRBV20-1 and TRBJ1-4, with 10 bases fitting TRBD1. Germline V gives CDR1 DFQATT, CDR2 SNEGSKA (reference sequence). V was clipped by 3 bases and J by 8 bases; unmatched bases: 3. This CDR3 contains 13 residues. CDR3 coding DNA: TGCAGTGCTAGGGGACAGGGGTACGAAAAACTGTTTTTT. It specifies CSARGQGYEKLFF.

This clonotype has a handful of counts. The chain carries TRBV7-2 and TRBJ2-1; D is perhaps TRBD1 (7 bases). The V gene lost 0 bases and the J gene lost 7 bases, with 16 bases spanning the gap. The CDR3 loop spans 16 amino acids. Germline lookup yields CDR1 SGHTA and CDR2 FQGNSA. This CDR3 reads CASSLAQGGVKNEQFF. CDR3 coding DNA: TGTGCCAGCAGCTTAGCGCAGGGGGGTGTGAAGAATGAGCAGTTCTTC.

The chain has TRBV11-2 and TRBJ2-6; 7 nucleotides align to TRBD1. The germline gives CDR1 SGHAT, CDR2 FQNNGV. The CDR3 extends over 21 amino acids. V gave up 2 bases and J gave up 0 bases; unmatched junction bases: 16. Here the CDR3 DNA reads TGTGCCAGCAGCTTACCAACAACCAGGGGGACCTCCTTCTCTGGGGCCAACGTCCTGACTTTC. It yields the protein CASSLPTTRGTSFSGANVLTF.

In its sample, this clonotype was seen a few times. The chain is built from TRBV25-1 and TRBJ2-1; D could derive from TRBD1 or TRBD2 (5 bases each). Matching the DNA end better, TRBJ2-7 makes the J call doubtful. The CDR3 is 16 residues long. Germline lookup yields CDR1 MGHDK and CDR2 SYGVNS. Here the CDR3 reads CASSNTRAHGGYEQYF. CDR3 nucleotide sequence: TGTGCCAGCAGTAATACGAGGGCGCATGGGGGTTACGAGCAGTACTTC.

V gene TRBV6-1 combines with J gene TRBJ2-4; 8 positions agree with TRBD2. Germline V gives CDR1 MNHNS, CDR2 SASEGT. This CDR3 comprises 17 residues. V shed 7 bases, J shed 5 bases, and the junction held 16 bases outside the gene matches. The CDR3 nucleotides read TGTGCCAGCATCCCTGCGGCCCTGCGCGGGAGGCAAAACATTCAGTACTTC. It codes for CASIPAALRGRQNIQYF.

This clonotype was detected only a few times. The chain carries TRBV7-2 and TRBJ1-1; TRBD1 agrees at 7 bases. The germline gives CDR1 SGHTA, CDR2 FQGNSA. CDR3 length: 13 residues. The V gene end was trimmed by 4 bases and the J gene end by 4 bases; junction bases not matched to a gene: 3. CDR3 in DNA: TGTGCCAGCAGCTCAGACAGGGCCACTGAAGCTTTCTTT. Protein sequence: CASSSDRATEAFF.

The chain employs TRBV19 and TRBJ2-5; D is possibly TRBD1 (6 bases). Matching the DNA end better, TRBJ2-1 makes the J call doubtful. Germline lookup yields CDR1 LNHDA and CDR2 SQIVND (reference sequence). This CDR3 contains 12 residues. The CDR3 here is CASSISQGRQFF. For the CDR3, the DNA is TGTGCCAGTAGTATATCTCAGGGGCGGCAGTTCTTC.

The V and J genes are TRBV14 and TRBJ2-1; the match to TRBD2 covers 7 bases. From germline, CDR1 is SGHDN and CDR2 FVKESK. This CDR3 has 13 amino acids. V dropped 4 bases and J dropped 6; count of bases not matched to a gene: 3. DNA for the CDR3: TGTGCCAGCAGCCCAACTAGCGTCAATGAGCAGTTCTTC. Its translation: CASSPTSVNEQFF.

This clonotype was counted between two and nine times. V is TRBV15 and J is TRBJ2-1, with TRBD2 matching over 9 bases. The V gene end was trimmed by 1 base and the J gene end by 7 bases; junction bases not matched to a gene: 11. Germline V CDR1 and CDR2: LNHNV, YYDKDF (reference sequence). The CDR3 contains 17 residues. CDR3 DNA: TGTGCCACCAGCAGAGGTCCACCCGCTAGCGGGATGAATGAGCAGTTCTTC. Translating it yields CATSRGPPASGMNEQFF.

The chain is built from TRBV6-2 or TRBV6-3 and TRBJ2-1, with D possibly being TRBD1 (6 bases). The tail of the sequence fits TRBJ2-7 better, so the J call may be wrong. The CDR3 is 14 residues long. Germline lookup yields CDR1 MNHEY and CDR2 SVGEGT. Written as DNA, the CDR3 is TGTGCCAGCAGTCTCCCGACAGGTACCTACGAGCAGTACGTC. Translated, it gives CASSLPTGTYEQYV.

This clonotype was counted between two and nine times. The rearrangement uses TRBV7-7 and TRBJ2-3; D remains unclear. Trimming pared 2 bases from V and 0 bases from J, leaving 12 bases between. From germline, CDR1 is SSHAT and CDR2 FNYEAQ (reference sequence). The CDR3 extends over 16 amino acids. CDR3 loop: CASSLSFDLSTDTQYF. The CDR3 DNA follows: TGTGCCAGCAGCTTATCTTTTGACCTAAGCACAGATACGCAGTATTTT.

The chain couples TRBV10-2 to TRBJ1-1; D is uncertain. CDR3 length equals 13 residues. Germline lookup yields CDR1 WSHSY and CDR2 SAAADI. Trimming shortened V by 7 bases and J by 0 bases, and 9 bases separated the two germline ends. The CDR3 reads CASIDFLNTEAFF. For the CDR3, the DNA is TGCGCCAGCATCGACTTTTTGAACACTGAAGCTTTCTTT.

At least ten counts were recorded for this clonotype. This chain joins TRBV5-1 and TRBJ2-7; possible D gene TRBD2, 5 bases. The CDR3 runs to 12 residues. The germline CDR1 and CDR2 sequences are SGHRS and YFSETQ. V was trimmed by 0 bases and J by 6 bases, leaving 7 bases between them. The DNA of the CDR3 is TGCGCCAGCAGCTTGGGAGGGCCCGAGCAGTACTTC. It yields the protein CASSLGGPEQYF.

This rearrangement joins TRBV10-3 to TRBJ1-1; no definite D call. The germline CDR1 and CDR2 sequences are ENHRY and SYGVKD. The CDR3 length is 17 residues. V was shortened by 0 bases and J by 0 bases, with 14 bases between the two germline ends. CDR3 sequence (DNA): TGTGCCATCAGTGAGTCCATTTCATCTATCATGAACACTGAAGCTTTCTTT. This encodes CAISESISSIMNTEAFF.

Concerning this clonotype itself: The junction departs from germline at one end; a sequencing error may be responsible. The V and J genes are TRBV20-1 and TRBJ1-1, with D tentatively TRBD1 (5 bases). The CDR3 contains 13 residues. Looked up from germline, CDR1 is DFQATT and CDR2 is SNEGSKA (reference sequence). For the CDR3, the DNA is TGCAGTACTAGGGGCAGACTGAACACTGAAGCTTTCTTT. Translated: CSTRGRLNTEAFF.

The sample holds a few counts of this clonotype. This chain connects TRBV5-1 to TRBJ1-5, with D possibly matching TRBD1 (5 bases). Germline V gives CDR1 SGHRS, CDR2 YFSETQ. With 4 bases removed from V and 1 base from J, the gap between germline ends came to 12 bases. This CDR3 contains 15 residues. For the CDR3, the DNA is TGCGCCAGCAGCCCCGGGGGGACGAGCAATCAGCCCCAGCATTTT. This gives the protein CASSPGGTSNQPQHF.

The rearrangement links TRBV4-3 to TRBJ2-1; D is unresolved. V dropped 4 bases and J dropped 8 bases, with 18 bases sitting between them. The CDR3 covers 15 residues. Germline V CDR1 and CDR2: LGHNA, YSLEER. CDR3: CASSPEGIREDEQFF. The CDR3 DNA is TGCGCCAGCAGCCCCGAAGGGATCCGTGAGGATGAGCAGTTCTTC.

CDR3 sequence reads: CASSAGPLAKNIQYF. The CDR3 region has the DNA TGTGCCAGCAGCGCGGGGCCTCTAGCCAAAAACATTCAGTACTTC. The J gene is TRBJ2-4, the V gene TRBV7-9; D might be TRBD2 (6 bases). The length of the CDR3 is 15 residues. V shed 5 bases and J shed 0 bases, with 11 bases lying between them. Germline CDR1 SEHNR, CDR2 FQNEAQ (reference sequence).

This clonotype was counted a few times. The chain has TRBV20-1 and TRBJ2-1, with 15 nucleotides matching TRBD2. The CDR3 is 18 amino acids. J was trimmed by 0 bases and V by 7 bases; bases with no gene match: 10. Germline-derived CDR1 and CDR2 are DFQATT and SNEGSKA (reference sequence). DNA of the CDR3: TGCAGTGTCCAGGGACTAGCGGGGGGTCTGGGCTCCTACAATGAGCAGTTCTTC. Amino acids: CSVQGLAGGLGSYNEQFF.